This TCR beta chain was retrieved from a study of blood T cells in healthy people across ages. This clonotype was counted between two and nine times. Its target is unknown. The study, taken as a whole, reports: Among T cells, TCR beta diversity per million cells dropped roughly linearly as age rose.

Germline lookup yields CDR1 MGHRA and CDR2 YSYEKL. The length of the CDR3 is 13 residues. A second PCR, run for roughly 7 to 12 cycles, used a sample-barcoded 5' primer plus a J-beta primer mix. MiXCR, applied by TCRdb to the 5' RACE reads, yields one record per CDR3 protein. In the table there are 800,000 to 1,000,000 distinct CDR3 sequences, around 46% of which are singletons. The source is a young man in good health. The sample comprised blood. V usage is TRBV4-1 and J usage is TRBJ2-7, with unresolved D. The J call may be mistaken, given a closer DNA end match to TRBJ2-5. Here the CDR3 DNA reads TGCGCCAGCAGCCTTACCACGGGCGAGACCCAGTACTTC. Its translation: CASSLTTGETQYF.